The next 17 T cell receptor beta chains were all read from a single sample in a study of T cells in women clearing cervical HPV infection. Sequencing used immunoSEQ multiplex PCR; TCRdb keeps in-frame clones, though not all of them. The listing contains 30,000 or so clones. The material sequenced was blood buffy coat. The receptor source for this set is a woman aged 18 to 69 with a cervical HPV16 infection that either progressed to CIN3+ or cleared (not recorded which).

As regards this clone: The CDR3 extends 3 residues past the end of the read, so its final part is completed from the germline J gene. The J gene is TRBJ1-4, the V gene TRBV5-1; no definite D call. CDR1 is SGHRS, CDR2 YFSETQ, per germline. This CDR3 comprises 14 residues. The sequenced CDR3 bases are TGCGCCAGCAGCTTGGAGACATGGAACTCACCA. Encoded protein: CASSLETWNSP. The whole CDR3 region reads CASSLETWNSPLFF. Based on the CDR3 plus reference TRBV5-1 and TRBJ1-4, the full variable domain is KAGVTQTPRYLIKTRGQQVTLSCSPISGHRSVSWYQQTPGQGLQFLFEYFSETQRNKGNFPGRFSGRQFSNSRSEMNVSTLELGDSALYLCASSLETWNSPLFFGSGTQLSVL.

A remark on this clone: The read ends 3 residues shy of where the CDR3 ends; the end is completed using the germline J gene. This chain connects TRBV3-1 (or the pseudogene TRBV3-2) to TRBJ2-7, with a possible D match to TRBD1 (5 bases). Trimming cost V 4 bases and J 2 bases, with 12 bases left between them. The CDR3 consists of 14 residues. CDR1 and CDR2 from the germline V gene are LGHDT and YNNKEL (reference sequence). The CDR3 loop is CASSLGQGTYEQYF. The covered CDR3 bases are TGTGCCAGCAGCCTAGGACAAGGAACCTACGAG.

About this clone itself: The read falls 3 residues short of the CDR3 end, and the missing part is taken from the germline J gene. This chain connects TRBV11-3 to TRBJ2-2; a possible D gene is TRBD1 (5 bases). The CDR3 is 14 amino acids. Germline lookup yields CDR1 SGHNT and CDR2 YENEEA. Trimming left V 5 bases short and J 4 bases short, with 11 bases between. The DNA read from the CDR3 is TGTGCCAGCAGCCCATCAGGGTCCACCGGGGAG. Residues: CASSPSGSTGE. The full CDR3 protein reads CASSPSGSTGELFF. The whole variable domain, filled in from reference TRBV11-3 and TRBJ2-2, reads EAGVVQSPRYKIIEKKQPVAFWCNPISGHNTLYWYLQNLGQGPELLIRYENEEAVDDSQLPKDRFSAERLKGVDSTLKIQPAELGDSAVYLCASSPSGSTGELFFGEGSRLTVL.

CDR3 region: CSARTSGRGGHEQYF. CDR3 DNA (partial): TGCAGTGCAAGGACTAGCGGGAGGGGTGGCCACGAG. V and J are TRBV20-1 and TRBJ2-7, with 15 bases identical to TRBD2. From the germline J gene comes the end of the CDR3, since the read stops 3 residues before it. The CDR3 covers 15 residues. The germline V gene has CDR1 DFQATT and CDR2 SNEGSKA (reference sequence). V lost 6 bases and J lost 5; bases outside the gene matches: 8.

On this clone itself: The read comes to an end 3 residues before the CDR3 does, leaving the germline J gene to fill in the end. Other DNA sequences in the sample encode the same CDR3. The genes are TRBV4-2 and TRBJ2-3, with a weak D call TRBD2 (5 bases). Germline assignment: CDR1 LGHNA and CDR2 YNFKEQ. The CDR3 totals 15 residues. V lost 1 base, J lost 0 bases, and 8 bases lay in between. The CDR3 DNA, read in part, is TGTGCCAGCAGCCAAGCGACGGGGAGCACAGATACG. This encodes CASSQATGSTDT. The full CDR3 reads CASSQATGSTDTQYF.

A remark on this clone: The read halts 3 residues ahead of the CDR3 end, with the missing end drawn from the germline J gene. The chain recombines TRBV19 with TRBJ2-3; TRBD2 aligns across 10 bases. Trimming took 9 bases from V and 5 from J; bases not matched to a gene: 11. The CDR3 length is 15 residues. From germline, CDR1 is LNHDA and CDR2 SQIVND (reference sequence). The covered CDR3 bases are TGTGCCAGCCGACCGGGACTAGCGCACCGAGATACG. It yields the protein CASRPGLAHRDT. The complete CDR3 sequence is CASRPGLAHRDTQYF.

A word on this clone: Sequencing ends 3 residues short of the CDR3 end; the germline J gene provides the rest. This sequence joins TRBV6-1 and TRBJ2-3; 7 bases map to TRBD2. This CDR3 region has 13 residues. J lost 8 bases, V lost 4 bases, and 6 bases had no gene match. CDR1 and CDR2 (germline): MNHNS, SASEGT. The CDR3 DNA, read in part, is TGTGCCAGCAGTGTCCCGGGGGGAGTTACG. It specifies CASSVPGGVT. The entire CDR3 is CASSVPGGVTQYF.

In the case of this clone: The CDR3 extends 3 residues past the end of the read, so its final part is completed from the germline J gene. The chain links TRBV18 to TRBJ1-5; D is unresolved. CDR1 is KGHSH, CDR2 LQKENI, per germline. The CDR3 covers 14 residues. V lost 3 bases to trimming and J lost 4 bases, with 10 bases between them. The sequenced CDR3 bases are TGTGCCAGCTCACCCCGTGAAGGGAATCAGCCC. Translating it yields CASSPREGNQP. The full CDR3 protein is CASSPREGNQPQHF.

Notes on this clone: Read coverage stops 3 residues before the CDR3 terminus; the germline J gene supplies the remainder. This chain connects TRBV28 to TRBJ2-5, with TRBD2 matching over 8 bases. Germline CDR1 and CDR2: MDHEN and SYDVKM. The V gene end was trimmed by 6 bases and the J gene end by 0 bases; junction bases not matched to a gene: 6. The CDR3 sequence is 15 residues long. The DNA read from the CDR3 is TGTGCCAGCAGGACGGGGGGGCCTCACCAAGAGACC. Its translation is CASRTGGPHQET. The entire CDR3 protein is CASRTGGPHQETQYF. Supplemented by reference TRBV28 and TRBJ2-5, the full variable domain reads DVKVTQSSRYLVKRTGEKVFLECVQDMDHENMFWYRQDPGLGLRLIYFSYDVKMKEKGDIPEGYSVSREKKERFSLILESASTNQTSMYLCASRTGGPHQETQYFGPGTRLLVL.

Notes on this clone: Coverage ceases 3 residues before the CDR3 finishes, and the germline J gene fills in the end. The V call is TRBV29-1, the J call TRBJ2-2; 9 bases align to TRBD2. Germline CDR1 is SQVTM and CDR2 is ANQGSEA. Unmatched junction bases numbered 2, after V lost 5 bases and J lost 1 base. The CDR3 consists of 14 residues. The DNA read from the CDR3 is TGCAGCGTTTCTAGCGGGGTGAACACCGGGGAG. This translates into CSVSSGVNTGE. The CDR3 reads in full as CSVSSGVNTGELFF.

On this clone: From the germline J gene comes the end of the CDR3, since the read stops 3 residues before it. J is TRBJ1-1 and V is TRBV6-2 or TRBV6-3, with a possible D match to TRBD1 (5 bases). The CDR3 loop spans 15 amino acids. V was trimmed by 9 bases and J by 1 base, leaving 18 bases between them. Germline V gene sequence: CDR1 MNHEY, CDR2 SVGEGT. Incomplete CDR3 DNA: TGTGCCAGTTCCATCGTAGGGGTGACGAACACTGAA. This encodes CASSIVGVTNTE. The full-length CDR3 reads as CASSIVGVTNTEAFF.

With respect to this clone: The CDR3 end lies 3 residues beyond the end of the read and is filled in from the germline J gene. J is TRBJ1-1 and V is TRBV19; 8 bases agree with TRBD1. Germline CDR1 LNHDA, CDR2 SQIVND (reference sequence). This CDR3 region has 14 residues. V was clipped by 6 bases and J by 1 base; unmatched bases: 4. CDR3 amino acids: CASSLGQGNTEAFF. The CDR3 DNA, read in part, is TGTGCCAGTAGCCTCGGACAGGGGAACACTGAA. Looking up the rest from reference TRBV19 and TRBJ1-1 gives the full variable domain: DGGITQSPKYLFRKEGQNVTLSCEQNLNHDAMYWYRQDPGQGLRLIYYSQIVNDFQKGDIAEGYSVSREKKESFPLTVTSAQKNPTAFYLCASSLGQGNTEAFFGQGTRLTVV.

About this clone: The CDR3 end lies 3 residues beyond the end of the read and is filled in from the germline J gene. The V call is TRBV19, the J call TRBJ2-2, with TRBD2 matching 7 bases. V trimming: 9 bases; J trimming: 5 bases; junction bases outside the gene matches: 0. CDR3 length: 11 amino acids. Germline CDR1 and CDR2: LNHDA and SQIVND (reference sequence). CDR3 DNA, as far as it was read: TGTGCCAGCGGGGGGACCGGGGAG. Amino acids: CASGGTGE. In full, the CDR3 reads CASGGTGELFF.

Regarding this clone: One end of the junction fails to match germline, which may point to a read error. The read ends 3 residues early relative to the CDR3; the germline J gene fills the gap. The same CDR3 also results from other DNA sequences found in this sample. The chain has TRBV5-1 and TRBJ1-3; TRBD1 might be the D (6 bases). In germline, CDR1 is SGHRS, CDR2 YFSETQ. The CDR3 extends over 16 amino acids. The CDR3 spells CASSSLQGAPGNTIYF. The sequenced part of the CDR3 DNA is TGCGCCAGCAGCTCATTACAGGGAGCCCCTGGAAACACA.

Turning to this clone: The read terminates 3 residues ahead of where the CDR3 ends, so the germline J gene completes it. The J gene is TRBJ1-6, the V gene TRBV11-2; D is perhaps TRBD1 (6 bases). The V end lost 5 bases, the J end lost 6 bases, and 11 bases lay between the germline ends. Germline loops: CDR1 SGHAT, CDR2 FQNNGV. The CDR3 extends over 14 amino acids. Partial CDR3 DNA: TGTGCCAGCAGCCTCAGGGGAGTTAATTCACCC. It codes for CASSLRGVNSP. The whole CDR3 is CASSLRGVNSPLHF.

About this clone itself: The CDR3 extends 3 residues past the end of the read, so its final part is completed from the germline J gene. This chain uses TRBV5-5 with TRBJ1-1; D is possibly TRBD1 (5 bases). This CDR3 region has 15 residues. Germline V gives CDR1 SGHKS, CDR2 YYEKEE (reference sequence). V was trimmed by 2 bases and J by 6 bases, leaving 17 bases between them. The part of the CDR3 DNA that was read is TGTGCCAGCAGCTTTCAGGCAGGGAATATCGCTGAA. This translates into CASSFQAGNIAE. The whole CDR3 protein is CASSFQAGNIAEAFF.

As to this clone: The read is 3 residues too short to cover the CDR3 end, so that end is filled in from the germline J gene. V gene TRBV2 combines with J gene TRBJ1-5; D might be TRBD1 (6 bases). This CDR3 contains 14 residues. Trimming took off 7 bases at V and 1 base at J, with 11 bases between the two ends. CDR1 and CDR2 from the germline V gene are SNHLY and FYNNEI. The DNA read from the CDR3 is TGTGCCAGCACCTTAGGACAGAGCAATCAGCCC. Translating gives CASTLGQSNQP. The full CDR3 is CASTLGQSNQPQHF.